This passage covers 25 T cell receptor beta chains from one sample sequenced in a study of CD8 T cells in Susac syndrome. The RNA input was about 0.5 to 1 ug, and it was reverse transcribed with random hexamers. TCRdb passed the immunoSEQ multiplex PCR reads through MiXCR, listing each CDR3 protein once. The sample holds fewer than 150,000 distinct CDR3 sequences, roughly 89% seen once. What was sequenced was CD8+ T cells from PBMCs. Every receptor here comes from a human donor with multiple sclerosis.

This rearrangement joins TRBV6-5 to TRBJ2-5; 9 positions agree with TRBD2. The V gene end was trimmed by 0 bases and the J gene end by 5 bases; junction bases not matched to a gene: 4. The germline gives CDR1 MNHEY, CDR2 SVGAGI. The CDR3 totals 15 residues. The CDR3 nucleotides are TGTGCCAGCAGTTACTCGGGACTAGCCCGTGAGACCCAGTACTTC. Translated: CASSYSGLARETQYF.

The chain is built from TRBV2 and TRBJ2-2; D gene ambiguous. Germline V gene data show CDR1 as SNHLY and CDR2 as FYNNEI. The CDR3 spans 18 residues. V lost 8 bases and J 0 bases, leaving 22 bases between the germline ends. This CDR3 is CASQSHQAIGANTGELFF. DNA for the CDR3: TGTGCCAGCCAGAGTCACCAGGCAATAGGCGCGAACACCGGGGAGCTGTTTTTT.

This clonotype appeared a single time. This rearrangement joins TRBV7-9 to TRBJ1-3; D gene uncertain. This CDR3 is built from 15 residues. Trimming took 2 bases from V and 0 from J, leaving 8 bases between them. The germline gives CDR1 SEHNR, CDR2 FQNEAQ (reference sequence). Here the CDR3 DNA reads TGTGCCAGCAGCTTACTAGTTTACTCTGGAAACACCATATATTTT. This encodes CASSLLVYSGNTIYF.

V usage is TRBV13 and J usage is TRBJ2-1, with 8 bases that match TRBD1. The V gene's germline CDR1 is PRHDT and CDR2 FYEKMQ (reference sequence). Unmatched junction bases numbered 6, after V lost 6 bases and J lost 2 bases. This CDR3 region has 15 residues. The CDR3 loop reads CASRLTGDTYNEQFF. The DNA of the CDR3 is TGTGCCAGCAGATTGACAGGGGATACCTACAATGAGCAGTTCTTC.

The rearrangement uses TRBV7-2 and TRBJ2-7, with D possibly being TRBD2 (6 bases). CDR3 length: 14 residues. Germline assignment: CDR1 SGHTA and CDR2 FQGNSA. The ends were cut back, 2 bases at V and 5 bases at J, with 13 bases in the middle. The CDR3 loop reads CASSLPGRVNEQYF. The CDR3 DNA sequence: TGTGCCAGCAGCTTACCCGGGAGAGTTAACGAGCAGTACTTC.

The chain recombines TRBV19 with TRBJ2-1, with 12 bases matching TRBD2. Germline V lookup: CDR1 LNHDA, CDR2 SQIVND (reference sequence). The CDR3 covers 16 residues. Losses at the gene ends were 5 bases for V and 7 bases for J; bases not matched to a gene: 9. This CDR3 reads CASSLSGTSGLNEQFF. As DNA, the CDR3 is TGTGCCAGTAGTCTTAGCGGGACTAGCGGGCTTAATGAGCAGTTCTTC.

The sample holds one count of this clonotype. The chain recombines TRBV28 with TRBJ2-2; no reliable D call. V gave up 3 bases and J gave up 0 bases, with 11 bases separating them. The CDR3 has 16 amino acids. Per the germline V gene, CDR1 is MDHEN and CDR2 is SYDVKM. CDR3 sequence (DNA): TGTGCCAGCAGTTTTTTGGCCGAGTCGAACACCGGGGAGCTGTTTTTT. Amino acids: CASSFLAESNTGELFF.

This clonotype was counted a single time. The chain uses TRBV15 and TRBJ2-3; weak D call: TRBD2 (6 bases). CDR1 is LNHNV and CDR2 is YYDKDF in the germline V gene (reference sequence). Trimming removed 5 bases at V and 2 bases at J, with 14 bases between. This CDR3 contains 15 residues. DNA for the CDR3: TGTGCCACCAGCGATTGGGAGGAGGCCACAGATACGCAGTATTTT. Amino acid sequence: CATSDWEEATDTQYF.

The chain couples TRBV10-3 to TRBJ2-7; 7 positions agree with TRBD2. The CDR3 covers 16 residues. Germline V CDR1 and CDR2: ENHRY, SYGVKD. V gave up 0 bases and J gave up 2 bases; unmatched junction bases: 7. The CDR3 nucleotides are TGTGCCATCAGTGAGTCCTTAGCGGGTGGACCCTACGAGCAGTACTTC. Translated: CAISESLAGGPYEQYF.

V and J are TRBV30 and TRBJ2-1; D gene unclear. Trimming left V 5 bases short and J 0 bases short, with 14 bases between. The CDR3 has 15 amino acids. Germline V gene lookup returns CDR1 GTSNPN and CDR2 SVGIG (reference sequence). In DNA form, the CDR3 reads TGTGCCTGGGGACCGGGTCTGAGCTCCTACAATGAGCAGTTCTTC. As protein: CAWGPGLSSYNEQFF. Full variable domain (outside the CDR3, taken from reference TRBV30 and TRBJ2-1): SQTIHQWPATLVQPVGSPLSLECTVEGTSNPNLYWYRQAAGRGLQLLFYSVGIGQISSEVPQNLSASRPQDRQFILSSKKLLLSDSGFYLCAWGPGLSSYNEQFFGPGTRLTVL.

The chain joins TRBV28 to TRBJ1-1, with D perhaps TRBD1 (6 bases). This CDR3 contains 14 residues. Germline lookup yields CDR1 MDHEN and CDR2 SYDVKM. With 6 bases removed from V and 4 bases from J, the gap between germline ends came to 15 bases. DNA for the CDR3: TGTGCCAGCAGCTCACAGGGATGGCCCACTGAAGCTTTCTTT. This gives the protein CASSSQGWPTEAFF.

The chain carries TRBV7-8 and TRBJ2-3, with D possibly TRBD1 on 6 matching bases. This CDR3 is 14 amino acids long. Germline CDR1 reads SGHVS; CDR2 reads FQNEAQ. Trimming took off 1 base at V and 5 bases at J, with 10 bases between the two ends. CDR3 DNA sequence: TGTGCCAGCAGCTTAGGACAGGTGGTAGATACGCAGTATTTT. This sequence encodes CASSLGQVVDTQYF.

The rearrangement joins TRBV4-1 to TRBJ1-4; 7 nucleotides line up with TRBD1. The germline V gene encodes CDR1 MGHRA and CDR2 YSYEKL. Losses at the gene ends were 4 bases for V and 4 bases for J; bases not matched to a gene: 6. This CDR3 spans 15 amino acids. CDR3 region: CASSPSTGSNEKLFF. In DNA form, the CDR3 reads TGCGCCAGCAGCCCTTCGACAGGGAGTAATGAAAAACTGTTTTTT.

The chain couples TRBV19 to TRBJ1-1; the D gene is possibly TRBD1 (5 bases). V lost 5 bases and J 6 bases, leaving 16 bases between the germline ends. The CDR3 is 14 residues long. CDR1 and CDR2 from the germline V gene are LNHDA and SQIVND (reference sequence). Written as DNA, the CDR3 is TGTGCCAGTAGTTCGGGGGAGGGGTTTTCTGAAGCTTTCTTT. This gives the protein CASSSGEGFSEAFF.

The chain has TRBV11-2 and TRBJ1-1; D is unclear. V was cut by 2 bases and J by 1 base, with 8 bases left in between. Germline V gene data show CDR1 as SGHAT and CDR2 as FQNNGV. CDR3 length: 14 amino acids. The CDR3 loop reads CASSLTTTNTEAFF. The CDR3 bases are TGTGCCAGCAGCTTAACCACAACGAACACTGAAGCTTTCTTT.

The CDR3: CASSTQEGDNEQFF. The CDR3 nucleotides are TGTGCCAGCAGTACACAGGAGGGGGACAATGAGCAGTTCTTC. The genes are TRBV6-2 or TRBV6-3 and TRBJ2-1; either TRBD1 or TRBD2 may fit D (6 bases each). V lost 5 bases and J 5 bases, leaving 13 bases between the germline ends. The V gene's germline CDR1 is MNHEY and CDR2 SVGEGT. The length of the CDR3 is 14 residues.

The chain links TRBV7-9 to TRBJ1-2; D uncertain. Trimming took off 1 base at V and 5 bases at J, with 11 bases between the two ends. The CDR3 is 14 amino acids. Germline CDR1 SEHNR, CDR2 FQNEAQ (reference sequence). The CDR3 is CASSLVSRAYGYTF. The CDR3 nucleotides read TGTGCCAGCAGCTTAGTCAGCCGGGCTTATGGCTACACCTTC.

The V call is TRBV4-2, the J call TRBJ2-1; 10 nucleotides align to TRBD2. The CDR3 sequence is 18 residues long. Trimming cost V 0 bases and J 5 bases; bases outside gene matches: 10. Germline V lookup: CDR1 LGHNA, CDR2 YNFKEQ. In DNA, the CDR3 is TGTGCCAGCAGCCAAGATCGCCCAGCGGGAGGGCCGGACAATGAGCAGTTCTTC. This encodes CASSQDRPAGGPDNEQFF.

The chain is built from TRBV21-1 and TRBJ1-1; the listed D gene, TRBD1, was not tested against the DNA. TRBV21-1 is a pseudogene. CDR3 size: 11 residues. This CDR3 is CARLRDLKAFF. The CDR3 DNA reads TGTGCCAGACTCAGGGATTTGAAGGCTTTCTTT.

This clonotype was detected once. This chain connects TRBV7-3 to TRBJ2-3; tentatively, D is TRBD1 or TRBD2 (5 bases each). CDR3 length: 15 amino acids. Germline lookup yields CDR1 SGHTA and CDR2 FQGTGA. Between the trimmed V and J ends, which lost 4 bases and 0 bases, there was a span of 11 bases. The chain's CDR3 is CASSWGGGSTDTQYF. The DNA for the CDR3 is TGTGCCAGCAGCTGGGGCGGCGGGAGCACAGATACGCAGTATTTT.

The chain recombines TRBV27 with TRBJ2-7; D is undetermined. The CDR3 has 13 amino acids. Germline lookup yields CDR1 MNHEY and CDR2 SMNVEV (reference sequence). The V end was cut by 3 bases, the J end by 2 bases, with 8 bases between. In nucleotides, the CDR3 is TGTGCCAGCAGTTTGGCCAGCACCTACGAGCAGTACTTC. It translates to CASSLASTYEQYF.

J is TRBJ1-1 and V is TRBV6-5, with a weak D call TRBD1 (6 bases). The germline V and J ends were trimmed by 4 bases and 1 base, with 10 bases remaining between them. The CDR3 has 14 residues. Per the germline V gene, CDR1 is MNHEY and CDR2 is SVGAGI. DNA of the CDR3: TGTGCCAGCAGTTTGGACAGAGCGAACACTGAAGCTTTCTTT. This sequence encodes CASSLDRANTEAFF.

V and J are TRBV7-9 and TRBJ2-7, with D maybe TRBD1 (6 bases). The germline V gene has CDR1 SEHNR and CDR2 FQNEAQ (reference sequence). Deletions cut 0 bases from V and 2 bases from J, with 11 bases between. This CDR3 is 15 amino acids long. The CDR3 sequence is CASSLARGNTYEQYF. The DNA for the CDR3 is TGTGCCAGCAGCTTAGCCAGGGGAAATACCTACGAGCAGTACTTC. The whole variable domain, remainder taken from reference TRBV7-9 and TRBJ2-7, is DTGVSQNPRHKITKRGQNVTFRCDPISEHNRLYWYRQTLGQGPEFLTYFQNEAQLEKSRLLSDRFSAERPKGSFSTLEIQRTEQGDSAMYLCASSLARGNTYEQYFGPGTRLTVT.

V usage is TRBV9 and J usage is TRBJ2-2, with TRBD1 matching 11 bases. V trimming: 0 bases; J trimming: 6 bases; junction bases outside the gene matches: 7. In germline, CDR1 is SGDLS, CDR2 YYNGEE. The CDR3 has 17 residues. DNA of the CDR3: TGTGCCAGCAGCGTAGGATCTGGGGACAGGGGGTCCGGGGAGCTGTTTTTT. It translates to CASSVGSGDRGSGELFF.

The V gene is TRBV27, the J gene TRBJ1-5; TRBD1 aligns across 7 bases. V lost 4 bases and J lost 4; bases outside the gene matches: 1. Per germline, CDR1 MNHEY and CDR2 SMNVEV (reference sequence). The CDR3 runs 13 residues. The CDR3 sequence: CASSWDSNQPQHF. Here the CDR3 DNA reads TGTGCCAGCAGTTGGGACAGTAATCAGCCCCAGCATTTT.